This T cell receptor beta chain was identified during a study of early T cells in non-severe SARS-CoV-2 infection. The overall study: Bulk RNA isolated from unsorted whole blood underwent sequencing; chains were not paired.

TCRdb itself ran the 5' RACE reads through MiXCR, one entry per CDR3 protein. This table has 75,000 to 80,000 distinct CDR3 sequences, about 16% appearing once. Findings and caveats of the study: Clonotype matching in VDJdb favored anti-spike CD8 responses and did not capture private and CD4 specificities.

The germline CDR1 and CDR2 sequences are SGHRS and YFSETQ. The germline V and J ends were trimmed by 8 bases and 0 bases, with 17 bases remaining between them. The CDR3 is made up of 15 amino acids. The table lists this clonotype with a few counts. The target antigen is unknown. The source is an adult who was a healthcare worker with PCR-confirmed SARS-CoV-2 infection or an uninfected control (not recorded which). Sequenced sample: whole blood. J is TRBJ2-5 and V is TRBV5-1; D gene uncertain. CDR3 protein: CASNTAMADQETQYF. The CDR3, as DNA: TGCGCCAGTAATACCGCTATGGCCGACCAAGAGACCCAGTACTTC. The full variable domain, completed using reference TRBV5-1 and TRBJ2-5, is KAGVTQTPRYLIKTRGQQVTLSCSPISGHRSVSWYQQTPGQGLQFLFEYFSETQRNKGNFPGRFSGRQFSNSRSEMNVSTLELGDSALYLCASNTAMADQETQYFGPGTRLLVL.